The rows below give T cell receptor beta chains drawn from one sample of a study of cytomegalovirus exposure and HLA in healthy donors. The method was immunoSEQ multiplex PCR; TCRdb's version includes in-frame clones alone and lacks a portion of them. The sample includes more than 150,000 clones, approximately 84% of them seen just once. Sequenced sample: PBMCs. The receptors were sampled from a woman in her 50s in good health and CMV-seropositive. Each CDR3 is given with its conserved first and last residue. The D gene is left open where the match is weak. Where a row states a size, it is once, few, many or the class of an expanded clone; other rows omit it.

clone_size j_call v_call d_call cdr3_nt cdr3_aa
- TRBJ1-2 TRBV10-3 - TGTGCCAGCAGTACCTCCGGGACAAGGACGAGCGCGGGCTACACCTTC CASSTSGTRTSAGYTF
- TRBJ2-7 TRBV10-3 TRBD1 TGTGCCATCAGTGTAGAGACAGGGCCCTACGAGCAGTACTTC CAISVETGPYEQYF
- TRBJ1-1 TRBV29-1 - TGCAGCGCTCATCGGGGGTGGGCTGAAGCTTTCTTT CSAHRGWAEAFF
- TRBJ2-7 TRBV20-1 - TGCAGTGCTAGCAAGGCAGGTCCGTACGCCTTC CSASKAGPYAF
- TRBJ1-2 TRBV6-6 - TGTGCCAGCACCGAACGAGGGGACACCTACTATGGCTACACCTTC CASTERGDTYYGYTF
- TRBJ2-1 TRBV28 TRBD2 TGTGCCAGCAGTTTAACTAGCGGGGGGGCAAATGAGCAGTTCTTC CASSLTSGGANEQFF
few TRBJ1-1 TRBV11-2 - TGTGCCAGCAGCTTAGCGTATATGAACACTGAAGCTTTCTTT CASSLAYMNTEAFF
few TRBJ1-2 TRBV7-2 - TGTGCCAGCACGCCTGGGGAGGAAGGGAACTATGGCTACACCTTC CASTPGEEGNYGYTF
- TRBJ1-1 TRBV5-1 - TGCGCCAGCAGCTTTGGAGGGTCGGCTTTCTTT CASSFGGSAFF
- TRBJ2-3 TRBV7-3 TRBD2 TGTGCCAGCAGCCCTGTAGCGGGGGGTAGCACAGATACGCAGTATTTT CASSPVAGGSTDTQYF
- TRBJ2-1 TRBV20-1 TRBD2 TGCAGTGCCTTTACTAGCGCGAAGCAGTTCTTC CSAFTSAKQFF
- TRBJ2-7 TRBV6-6 TRBD1 TGTGCCAGCAGTTGGGGACAGAACGAGCAGTACTTC CASSWGQNEQYF
once TRBJ2-7 TRBV6-5 - TGTGCCAGCAGCTTTAGCGGTGATTACGAGCAGTACTTC CASSFSGDYEQYF
few TRBJ2-7 TRBV6-6 - TGTGCCAGCAGCCCAGGGGTCTACGAGCAGTACTTC CASSPGVYEQYF
- TRBJ2-3 TRBV19 TRBD2 TGTGCCAGTAGTACAAGCGGGGGGCGGGGAGATACGCAGTATTTT CASSTSGGRGDTQYF
- TRBJ2-7 TRBV19 - TGTGCCAGTAGTCCGCTTAATGGCCCTGCCTACGAGCAGTACTTC CASSPLNGPAYEQYF
few TRBJ2-2 TRBV7-3 - TGTGCCAGCAGCTTACGGAACACCGGGGAGCTGTTTTTT CASSLRNTGELFF
- TRBJ1-1 TRBV7-2 - TGTGCCAGCAGCTCCTCCGGGAGCCCCGGAGGGAAAGCTTTCTTT CASSSSGSPGGKAFF
- TRBJ2-3 TRBV7-9 - TGCGCCAGCAGCCAAGATTTGGCAGGGGGGTTCACAGATACGCAGTATTTT CASSQDLAGGFTDTQYF
- TRBJ2-5 TRBV5-1 TRBD1 TGCGCCAGCAGGGGGACAGCAAACCAAGAGACCCAGTACTTC CASRGTANQETQYF
once TRBJ1-5 TRBV28 - TGTGCCAGCAGTTTAAGGGGGGCGGGAGGTCAGCCCCAGCATTTT CASSLRGAGGQPQHF
- TRBJ2-1 TRBV7-2 - TGTGCCAGCACCAATCCCCGGGTCTTAAATGGGAATGAGCAGTTCTTC CASTNPRVLNGNEQFF
- TRBJ1-3 TRBV7-9 TRBD1 TGTGCCAGCAGTCCACGGGGACAGTCTACTGGAAACACCATATATTTT CASSPRGQSTGNTIYF
- TRBJ2-2 TRBV28 TRBD1 TGTGCCAGCAGTCCCCCCCGACAGGGGGCCTATTCCGGGGAGCTGTTTTTT CASSPPRQGAYSGELFF
- TRBJ1-1 TRBV5-5 TRBD1 TGTGCCAGCAGCCGGGACAGGGGGCACGACACTGAAGCTTTCTTT CASSRDRGHDTEAFF
- TRBJ2-2 TRBV6-6 TRBD2 TGTGCCAGCAGTACCGGGGAGGGAAGGGCCGGGGAGCTGTTTTTT CASSTGEGRAGELFF
- TRBJ2-7 TRBV5-1 - TGCGCCAGCAGCTTGGAACAGGGCTTCTCCTACGAGCAGTACTTC CASSLEQGFSYEQYF
few TRBJ1-1 TRBV2 - TGTGCCAGCAGTGAAGGGGGGAGGGTACAGACTGAAGCTTTCTTT CASSEGGRVQTEAFF
- TRBJ2-7 TRBV10-1 TRBD1 TGCGCCAGCAGACCCCGGGACAGGGATACCTACGAGCAGTACTTC CASRPRDRDTYEQYF
- TRBJ2-7 TRBV10-3 - TGTGCCATCAGTGAGTCGCCGGGGACCTACGAGCAGTACTTC CAISESPGTYEQYF
- TRBJ2-7 TRBV5-6 - TGTGCCAGCAGCTTGGGTAGCACATCCTACGAGCAGTACTTC CASSLGSTSYEQYF
- TRBJ2-1 TRBV2 - TGTGCCAGCAGGCTAAGCCCTTTAAATGAGCAGTTCTTC CASRLSPLNEQFF
- TRBJ2-1 TRBV27 TRBD2 TGTGCCAGCAGTTTTAGCGGGGGGCCTAGGGCAGACAATGAGCAGTTCTTC CASSFSGGPRADNEQFF
- TRBJ1-5 TRBV19 TRBD1 TGTGCCAGTAGTACCTCCCGTCAGGGGGCTGCCAATCAGCCCCAGCATTTT CASSTSRQGAANQPQHF
- TRBJ2-7 TRBV15 TRBD2 TGTGCCACCAGCAGGGACGCCGGGACTAGCGGGGGCAAGCAGTACTTC CATSRDAGTSGGKQYF
- TRBJ1-5 TRBV7-2 - TGTGCCAGCACCCCTGTGGGCAGTAATAGCAATCAGCCCCAGCATTTT CASTPVGSNSNQPQHF
once TRBJ2-7 TRBV5-6 - TGTGCCAGCAGCTGGACAGACTACGAGCAGTACTTC CASSWTDYEQYF
once TRBJ1-1 TRBV6-5 - TGTGCCAGCAGTTACTCTAACAGGAACACTGAAGCTTTCTTT CASSYSNRNTEAFF
- TRBJ1-2 TRBV19 TRBD1 TGTGCCAGTAGTAGAGGGCCAGGGGGCTATGTTGATGGCTACACCTTC CASSRGPGGYVDGYTF
- TRBJ2-2 TRBV19 - TGTGCCAGTAGCCCCTTCAACACCGGGGAGCTGTTTTTT CASSPFNTGELFF
- TRBJ2-5 TRBV7-2 TRBD2 TGTGCCAGCAGCTTAACAGCGGGGGGTTTAGAGACCCAGTACTTC CASSLTAGGLETQYF